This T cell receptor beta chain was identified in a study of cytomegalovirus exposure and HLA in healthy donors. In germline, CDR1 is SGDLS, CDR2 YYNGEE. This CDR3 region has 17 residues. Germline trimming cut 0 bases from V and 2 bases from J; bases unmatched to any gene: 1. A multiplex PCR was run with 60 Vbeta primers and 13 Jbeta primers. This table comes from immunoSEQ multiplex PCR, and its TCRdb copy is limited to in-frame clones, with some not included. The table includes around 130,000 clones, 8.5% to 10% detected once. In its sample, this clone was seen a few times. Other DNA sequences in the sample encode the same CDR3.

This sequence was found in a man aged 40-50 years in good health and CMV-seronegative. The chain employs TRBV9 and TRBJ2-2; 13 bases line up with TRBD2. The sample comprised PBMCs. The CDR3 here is CASSVGLAGGNTGELFF. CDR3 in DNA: TGTGCCAGCAGCGTAGGACTAGCGGGGGGTAACACCGGGGAGCTGTTTTTT.